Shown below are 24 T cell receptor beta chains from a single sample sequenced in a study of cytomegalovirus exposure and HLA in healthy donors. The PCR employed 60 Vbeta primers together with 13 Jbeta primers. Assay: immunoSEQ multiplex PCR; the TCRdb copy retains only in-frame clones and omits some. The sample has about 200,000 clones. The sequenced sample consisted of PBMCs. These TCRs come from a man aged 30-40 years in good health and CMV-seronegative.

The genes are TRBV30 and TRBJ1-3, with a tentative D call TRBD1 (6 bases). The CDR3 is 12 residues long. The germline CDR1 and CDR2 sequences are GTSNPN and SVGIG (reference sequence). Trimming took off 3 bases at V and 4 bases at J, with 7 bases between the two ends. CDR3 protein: CAWSDRGNTIYF. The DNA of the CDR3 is TGTGCCTGGAGCGACAGGGGAAACACCATATATTTT.

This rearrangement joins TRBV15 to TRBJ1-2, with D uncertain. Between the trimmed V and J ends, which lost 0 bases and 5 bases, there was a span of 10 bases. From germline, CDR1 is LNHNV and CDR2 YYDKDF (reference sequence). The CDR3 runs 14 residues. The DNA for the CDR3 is TGTGCCACCAGCAGAGACAGCCGGGGATATGGCTACACCTTC. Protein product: CATSRDSRGYGYTF. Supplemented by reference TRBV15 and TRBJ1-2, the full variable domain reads DAMVIQNPRYQVTQFGKPVTLSCSQTLNHNVMYWYQQKSSQAPKLLFHYYDKDFNNEADTPDNFQSRRPNTSFCFLDIRSPGLGDTAMYLCATSRDSRGYGYTFGSGTRLTVV.

CDR3 DNA sequence: TGTGCCAGCAGCTTAAAGGGACAGGGGGACGCTGAAGCTTTCTTT. Encoded protein: CASSLKGQGDAEAFF. This chain joins TRBV13 and TRBJ1-1; 11 bases line up with TRBD1. This CDR3 has 15 residues. V lost 2 bases, J lost 6 bases, and 5 bases stayed unmatched. From germline, CDR1 is PRHDT and CDR2 FYEKMQ (reference sequence).

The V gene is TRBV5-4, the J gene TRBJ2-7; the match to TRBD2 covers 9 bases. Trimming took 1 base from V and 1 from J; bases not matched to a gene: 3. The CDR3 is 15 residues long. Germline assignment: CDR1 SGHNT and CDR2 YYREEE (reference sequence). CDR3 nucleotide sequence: TGTGCCAGCAGCTTGTTCCTAGCGGGGTCCTACGAGCAGTACTTC. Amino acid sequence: CASSLFLAGSYEQYF. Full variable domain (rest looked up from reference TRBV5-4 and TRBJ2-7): ETGVTQSPTHLIKTRGQQVTLRCSSQSGHNTVSWYQQALGQGPQFIFQYYREEENGRGNFPPRFSGLQFPNYSSELNVNALELDDSALYLCASSLFLAGSYEQYFGPGTRLTVT.

In DNA form, the CDR3 reads TGTGCCAGCAGTTTTTTACAGGGCAACAATCAGCCCCAGCATTTT. Its translation: CASSFLQGNNQPQHF. The genes are TRBV28 and TRBJ1-5; a weak D match, TRBD1 (6 bases). Per the germline V gene, CDR1 is MDHEN and CDR2 is SYDVKM. Trimming removed 3 bases at V and 3 bases at J, with 12 bases between. The CDR3 has 15 residues.

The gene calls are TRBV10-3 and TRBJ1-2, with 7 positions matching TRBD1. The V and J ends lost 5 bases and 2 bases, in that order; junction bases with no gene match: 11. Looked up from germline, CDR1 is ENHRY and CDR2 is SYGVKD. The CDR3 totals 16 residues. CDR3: CAISSILGQANYGYTF. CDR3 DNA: TGTGCCATCAGTTCCATCCTCGGACAGGCGAACTATGGCTACACCTTC.

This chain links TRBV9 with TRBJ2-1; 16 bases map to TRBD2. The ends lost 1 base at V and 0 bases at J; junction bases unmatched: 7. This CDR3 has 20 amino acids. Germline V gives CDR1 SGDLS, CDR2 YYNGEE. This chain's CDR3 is CASSVQPGLAGGFSYNEQFF. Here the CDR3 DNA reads TGTGCCAGCAGCGTACAACCGGGACTAGCGGGGGGGTTCTCCTACAATGAGCAGTTCTTC.

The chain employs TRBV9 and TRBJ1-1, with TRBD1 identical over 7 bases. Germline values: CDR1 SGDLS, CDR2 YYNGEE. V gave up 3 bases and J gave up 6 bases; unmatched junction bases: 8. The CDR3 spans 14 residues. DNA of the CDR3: TGTGCCAGCAGCGCAGGGGGGTTGAAGGCTGAAGCTTTCTTT. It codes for CASSAGGLKAEAFF.

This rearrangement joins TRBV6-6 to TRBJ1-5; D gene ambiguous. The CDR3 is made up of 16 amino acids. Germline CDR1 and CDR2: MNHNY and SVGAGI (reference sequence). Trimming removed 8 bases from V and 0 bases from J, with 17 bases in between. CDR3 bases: TGTGCCAGCGTACTCGCAGGCGCTTATAGCAATCAGCCCCAGCATTTT. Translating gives CASVLAGAYSNQPQHF.

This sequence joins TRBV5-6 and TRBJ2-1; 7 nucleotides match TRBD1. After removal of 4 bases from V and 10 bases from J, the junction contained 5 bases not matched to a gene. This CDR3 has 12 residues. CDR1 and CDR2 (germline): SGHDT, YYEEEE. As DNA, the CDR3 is TGTGCCAGCAGCCCCTTGGACAGGGAGCAGTTCTTC. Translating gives CASSPLDREQFF.

In nucleotides, the CDR3 is TGTGCCAGCACTCTCCTAGCGGGGCACTACGAGCAGTACTTC. It codes for CASTLLAGHYEQYF. The chain combines TRBV2 with TRBJ2-7; TRBD2 matches at 9 bases. Germline V lookup: CDR1 SNHLY, CDR2 FYNNEI. The CDR3 consists of 14 residues. J lost 3 bases, V lost 7 bases, and 7 bases had no gene match.

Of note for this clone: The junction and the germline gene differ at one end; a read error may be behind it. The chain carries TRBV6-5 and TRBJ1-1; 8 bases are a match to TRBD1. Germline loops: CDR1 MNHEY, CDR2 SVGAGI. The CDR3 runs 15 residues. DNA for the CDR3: TGTGCCAGCAGCCGACAGGGGACCTTGAAAACTGAAGCTTTCTTT. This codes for CASSRQGTLKTEAFF.

As DNA, the CDR3 is TGTGCCTGGAGTAGCGGGGACGGGGATACGCAGTATTTT. It translates to CAWSSGDGDTQYF. J is TRBJ2-3 and V is TRBV30; TRBD2 agrees at 7 bases. Germline V gene lookup returns CDR1 GTSNPN and CDR2 SVGIG (reference sequence). The CDR3 totals 13 residues. The junction had 5 bases not matched to a gene; V was cut back by 2 bases and J by 6 bases.

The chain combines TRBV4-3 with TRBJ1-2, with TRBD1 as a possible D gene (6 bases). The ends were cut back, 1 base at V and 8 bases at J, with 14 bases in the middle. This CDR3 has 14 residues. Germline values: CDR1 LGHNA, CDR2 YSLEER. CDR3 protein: CASSQVTGSSGYTF. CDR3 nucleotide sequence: TGCGCCAGCAGCCAAGTCACAGGGAGCTCCGGCTACACCTTC.

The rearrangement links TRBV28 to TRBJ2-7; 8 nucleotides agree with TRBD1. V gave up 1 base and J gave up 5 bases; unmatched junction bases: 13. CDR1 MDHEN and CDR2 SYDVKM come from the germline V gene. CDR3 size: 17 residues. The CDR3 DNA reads TGTGCCAGCAGTTTATCCCCCTCACAGGGGGAGGAAGACGAGCAGTACTTC. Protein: CASSLSPSQGEEDEQYF. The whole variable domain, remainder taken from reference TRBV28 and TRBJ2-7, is DVKVTQSSRYLVKRTGEKVFLECVQDMDHENMFWYRQDPGLGLRLIYFSYDVKMKEKGDIPEGYSVSREKKERFSLILESASTNQTSMYLCASSLSPSQGEEDEQYFGPGTRLTVT.

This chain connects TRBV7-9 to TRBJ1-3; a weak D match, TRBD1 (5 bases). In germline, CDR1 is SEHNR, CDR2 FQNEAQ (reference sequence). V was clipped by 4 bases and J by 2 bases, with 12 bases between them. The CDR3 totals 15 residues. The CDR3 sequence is CASSYSRGTGNTIYF. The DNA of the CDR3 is TGTGCCAGCAGCTATTCTAGGGGAACTGGAAACACCATATATTTT.

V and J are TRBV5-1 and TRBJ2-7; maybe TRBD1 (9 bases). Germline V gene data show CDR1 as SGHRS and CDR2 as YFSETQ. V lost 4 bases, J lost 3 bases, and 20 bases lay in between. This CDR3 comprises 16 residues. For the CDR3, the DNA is TGCGCCAGCAGCCCGGGGGGGGACAGGGTATACTACGAGCAGTACTTC. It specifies CASSPGGDRVYYEQYF.

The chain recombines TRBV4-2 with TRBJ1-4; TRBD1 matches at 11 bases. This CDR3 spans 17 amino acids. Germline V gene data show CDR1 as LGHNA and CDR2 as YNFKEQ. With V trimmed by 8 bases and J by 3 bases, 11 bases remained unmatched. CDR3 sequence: CASGRSGQGGPNEKLFF. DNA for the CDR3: TGTGCCAGCGGCCGATCGGGACAGGGGGGTCCTAATGAAAAACTGTTTTTT.

DNA of the CDR3: TGCGCCAGCAGCTTGGGACAGGGGCGAGGATCTGTCGAAAAACTGTTTTTT. This encodes CASSLGQGRGSVEKLFF. The V gene is TRBV5-1, the J gene TRBJ1-4, with 8 bases matching TRBD1. J gave up 8 bases and V 0 bases, and 12 bases lay outside the gene matches. From germline, CDR1 is SGHRS and CDR2 YFSETQ. The CDR3 is 17 amino acids.

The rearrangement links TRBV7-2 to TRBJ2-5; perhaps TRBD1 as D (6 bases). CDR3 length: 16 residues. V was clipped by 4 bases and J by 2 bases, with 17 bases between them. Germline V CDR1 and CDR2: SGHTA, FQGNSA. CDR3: CASSSTGVDWQETQYF. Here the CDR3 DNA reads TGTGCCAGCAGCTCGACAGGAGTCGATTGGCAAGAGACCCAGTACTTC.

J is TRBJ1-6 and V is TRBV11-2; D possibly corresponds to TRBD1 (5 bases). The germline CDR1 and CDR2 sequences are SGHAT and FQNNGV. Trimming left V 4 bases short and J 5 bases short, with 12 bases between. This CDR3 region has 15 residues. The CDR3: CASSSRSRDNSPLHF. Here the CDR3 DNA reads TGTGCCAGCAGCTCGCGGTCCAGGGATAATTCACCCCTCCACTTT. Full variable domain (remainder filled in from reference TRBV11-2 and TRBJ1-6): EAGVAQSPRYKIIEKRQSVAFWCNPISGHATLYWYQQILGQGPKLLIQFQNNGVVDDSQLPKDRFSAERLKGVDSTLKIQPAKLEDSAVYLCASSSRSRDNSPLHFGNGTRLTVT.

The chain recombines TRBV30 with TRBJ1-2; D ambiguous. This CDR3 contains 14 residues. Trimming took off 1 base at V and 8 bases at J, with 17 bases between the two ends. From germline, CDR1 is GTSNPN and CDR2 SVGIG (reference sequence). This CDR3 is CAWSATGITRGYTF. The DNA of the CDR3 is TGTGCCTGGAGTGCCACGGGGATAACGCGAGGCTACACCTTC.

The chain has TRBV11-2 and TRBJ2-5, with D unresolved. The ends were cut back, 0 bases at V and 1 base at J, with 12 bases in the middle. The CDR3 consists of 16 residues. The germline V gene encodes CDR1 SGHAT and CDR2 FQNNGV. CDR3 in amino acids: CASSLDFSASQETQYF. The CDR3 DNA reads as TGTGCCAGCAGCTTAGATTTTTCGGCTAGCCAAGAGACCCAGTACTTC.

For the CDR3, the DNA is TGTGCCAGCAGCTTAACGGACAGGGCGAACACTGAAGCTTTCTTT. Protein sequence: CASSLTDRANTEAFF. The genes are TRBV7-9 and TRBJ1-1; 8 bases map to TRBD1. The ends lost 2 bases at V and 1 base at J; junction bases unmatched: 3. Germline CDR1 is SEHNR and CDR2 is FQNEAQ (reference sequence). The length of the CDR3 is 15 residues.